This TCR beta chain was profiled in a study of shared clonotypes between healthy human individuals. The ends lost 5 bases at V and 0 bases at J; junction bases unmatched: 4. The germline CDR1 and CDR2 sequences are SGHNT and YENEEA. The CDR3 is made up of 14 amino acids. The repertoire was sequenced with immunoSEQ multiplex PCR; TCRdb's copy has only in-frame clones and lacks some. The table has 1,500,000 or so clones, approximately 98.5% seen once. Healthy and HIV-negative, the adult donors had no recent acute infections or vaccinations. Division of CD4+ cells produced a CD45RA+ naive subset and a CD45RA-negative memory subset.

The source material was naive CD4+ T cells sorted from blood. Regarding subset: CD45RA+ positively selected. V gene TRBV11-3 combines with J gene TRBJ2-7, with 7 bases matching TRBD2. This TCR came from a young man in good health. The CDR3 reads CASSPKRGSYEQYF. In nucleotides, the CDR3 is TGTGCCAGCAGCCCCAAGCGGGGCTCCTACGAGCAGTACTTC.